This TCR beta chain stems from a study of blood T cell repertoires in COVID-19. For the study at large: The origin of the acute and convalescent COVID-19 samples was the United States, Italy and Spain. T cells, B-cell-depleted T cells, or PBMCs supplied cDNA or gDNA.

This CDR3 has 19 residues. The V gene's germline CDR1 is SEHNR and CDR2 FQNEAQ (reference sequence). The ends lost 2 bases at V and 7 bases at J; junction bases unmatched: 20. Original data processing: Estimation of nucleated cell counts relied on the amplification of reference gene primers. The table came from immunoSEQ multiplex PCR; TCRdb's copy has only in-frame clones and leaves some out. From that table come the V and J calls and clone size; the DNA was used to work out D and trimming. Here the sample spans fewer than 350,000 clones, more than 75% being singletons. The material sequenced was peripheral blood. This sequence originates from a woman aged 25 to 45 who had recovered from COVID-19. The V call is TRBV7-9, the J call TRBJ2-3, with 8 bases identical to TRBD2. The CDR3: CASSLTPSYGSGGPHTQYF. Here the CDR3 DNA reads TGTGCCAGCAGCTTAACCCCCAGTTACGGGAGCGGGGGCCCGCATACGCAGTATTTT.